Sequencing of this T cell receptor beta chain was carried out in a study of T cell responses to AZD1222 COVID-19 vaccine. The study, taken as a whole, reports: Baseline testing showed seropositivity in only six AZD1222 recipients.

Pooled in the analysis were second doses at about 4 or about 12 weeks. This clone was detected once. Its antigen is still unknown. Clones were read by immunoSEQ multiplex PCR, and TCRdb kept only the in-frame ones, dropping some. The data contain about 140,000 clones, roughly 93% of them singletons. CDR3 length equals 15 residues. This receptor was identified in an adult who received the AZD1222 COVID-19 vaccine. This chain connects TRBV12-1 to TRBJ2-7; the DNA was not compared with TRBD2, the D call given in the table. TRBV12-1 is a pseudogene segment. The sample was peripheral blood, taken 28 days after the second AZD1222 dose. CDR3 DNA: TGTGCCAGCAGCCCCTTCCGGGAGGACCTCTACGAGCAGTACTTC. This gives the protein CASSPFREDLYEQYF.